What follows describes a single T cell receptor beta chain. Its matching antigen is unknown. The data were taken from a study of T cell repertoires in cytomegalovirus infection. V lost 4 bases and J lost 1; bases outside the gene matches: 6. The germline CDR1 and CDR2 sequences are SGHKS and YYEKEE (reference sequence). The CDR3 covers 15 residues. TCRdb re-analysed the reads in MiXCR, keeping a single row per CDR3 protein. This sample has 100,000 or so distinct CDR3 sequences, with approximately 45% found just once. Study conclusions and caveats: HLA-C-restricted CMV clonotypes gave the most frequent clonotype in two of eight donors.

V usage is TRBV5-5 and J usage is TRBJ1-1; 8 nucleotides line up with TRBD1. This TCR derives from a human donor in good health (CMV status not recorded). Some clones in this sample may be carry-over from other donors' samples. The source was CD8+ T cells from cultured PBMCs, collected from culture after CMV antigen stimulation. CDR3 loop: CASSPDRAGNTEAFF. The CDR3 DNA follows: TGTGCCAGCAGCCCGGACAGGGCGGGGAACACTGAAGCTTTCTTT. The complete variable domain, with remaining parts taken from reference TRBV5-5 and TRBJ1-1, reads DAGVTQSPTHLIKTRGQQVTLRCSPISGHKSVSWYQQVLGQGPQFIFQYYEKEERGRGNFPDRFSARQFPNYSSELNVNALLLGDSALYLCASSPDRAGNTEAFFGQGTRLTVV.